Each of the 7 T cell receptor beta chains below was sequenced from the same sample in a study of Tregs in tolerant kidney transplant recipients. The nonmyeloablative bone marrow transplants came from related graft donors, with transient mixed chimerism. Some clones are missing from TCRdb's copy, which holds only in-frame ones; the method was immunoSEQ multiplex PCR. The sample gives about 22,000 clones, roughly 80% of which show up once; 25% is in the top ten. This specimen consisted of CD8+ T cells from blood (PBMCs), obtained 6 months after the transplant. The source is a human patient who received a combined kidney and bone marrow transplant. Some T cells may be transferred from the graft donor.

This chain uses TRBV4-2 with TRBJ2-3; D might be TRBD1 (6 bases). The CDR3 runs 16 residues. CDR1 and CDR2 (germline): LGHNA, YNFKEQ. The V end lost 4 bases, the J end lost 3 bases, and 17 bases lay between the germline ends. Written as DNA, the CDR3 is TGTGCCAGCAGCCCCTATTTGGTGGGGACAACAGATACGCAGTATTTT. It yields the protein CASSPYLVGTTDTQYF.

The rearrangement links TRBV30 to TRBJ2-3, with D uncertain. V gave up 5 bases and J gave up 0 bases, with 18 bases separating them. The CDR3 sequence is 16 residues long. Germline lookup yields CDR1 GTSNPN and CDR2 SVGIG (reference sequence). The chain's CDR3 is CAWDGKTYSSTDTQYF. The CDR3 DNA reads TGTGCCTGGGACGGAAAGACTTATTCTAGCACAGATACGCAGTATTTT. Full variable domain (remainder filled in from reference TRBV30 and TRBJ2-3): SQTIHQWPATLVQPVGSPLSLECTVEGTSNPNLYWYRQAAGRGLQLLFYSVGIGQISSEVPQNLSASRPQDRQFILSSKKLLLSDSGFYLCAWDGKTYSSTDTQYFGPGTRLTVL.

The CDR3 spells CASSPTGRFYEQYF. CDR3 nucleotide sequence: TGCGCCAGCAGCCCTACCGGTCGATTCTACGAGCAGTACTTC. This chain joins TRBV4-1 and TRBJ2-7; D is uncertain. The V gene's germline CDR1 is MGHRA and CDR2 YSYEKL. This CDR3 has 14 residues. Deletions cut 4 bases from V and 3 bases from J, with 13 bases between.

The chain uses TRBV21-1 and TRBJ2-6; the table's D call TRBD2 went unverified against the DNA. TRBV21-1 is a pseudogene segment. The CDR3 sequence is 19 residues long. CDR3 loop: CASSKRYSGRGSGANVLTF. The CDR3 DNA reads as TGTGCCAGCAGCAAAAGATATAGCGGGAGGGGGTCCGGGGCCAACGTCCTGACTTTC.

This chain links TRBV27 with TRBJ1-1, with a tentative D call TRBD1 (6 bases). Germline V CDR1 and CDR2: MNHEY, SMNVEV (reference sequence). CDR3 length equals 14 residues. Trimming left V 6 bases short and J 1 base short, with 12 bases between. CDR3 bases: TGTGCCAGCAGCCAACAGGGAAAGAACACTGAAGCTTTCTTT. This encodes CASSQQGKNTEAFF.

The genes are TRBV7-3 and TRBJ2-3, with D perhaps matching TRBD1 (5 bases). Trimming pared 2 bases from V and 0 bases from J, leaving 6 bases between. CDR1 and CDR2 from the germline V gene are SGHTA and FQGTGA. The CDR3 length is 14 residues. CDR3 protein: CASSLSGSTDTQYF. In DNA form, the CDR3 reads TGTGCCAGCAGCTTATCAGGGAGCACAGATACGCAGTATTTT.

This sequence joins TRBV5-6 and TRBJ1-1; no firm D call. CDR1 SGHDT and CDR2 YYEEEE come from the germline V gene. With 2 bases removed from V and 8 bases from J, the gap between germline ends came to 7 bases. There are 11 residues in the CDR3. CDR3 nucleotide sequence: TGTGCCAGCAGCTTTGGGCAGGAAGCTTTCTTT. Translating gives CASSFGQEAFF. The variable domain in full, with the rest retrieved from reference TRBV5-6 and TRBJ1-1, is DAGVTQSPTHLIKTRGQQVTLRCSPKSGHDTVSWYQQALGQGPQFIFQYYEEEERQRGNFPDRFSGHQFPNYSSELNVNALLLGDSALYLCASSFGQEAFFGQGTRLTVV.